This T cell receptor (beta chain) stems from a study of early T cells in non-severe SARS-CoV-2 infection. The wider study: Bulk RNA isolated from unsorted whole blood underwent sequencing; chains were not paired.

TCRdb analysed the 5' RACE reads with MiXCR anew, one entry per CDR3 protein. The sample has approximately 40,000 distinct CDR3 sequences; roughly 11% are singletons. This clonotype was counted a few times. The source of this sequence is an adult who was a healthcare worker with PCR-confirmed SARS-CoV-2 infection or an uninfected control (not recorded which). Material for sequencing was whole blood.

For the CDR3, the DNA is TGTGCCAGCAGTCCCAGGACAGGGGTCAATTCACCCCTCCACTTT. Its translation: CASSPRTGVNSPLHF. The V call is TRBV12-3 or TRBV12-4, the J call TRBJ1-6, with 9 bases aligning to TRBD1. The CDR3 runs to 15 residues. J lost 7 bases, V lost 5 bases, and 6 bases had no gene match.